The rows below give T cell receptor beta chains drawn from one sample of a study of shared clonotypes between healthy human individuals. Using immunoSEQ multiplex PCR, the repertoire was profiled, and TCRdb retains in-frame clones only, with some absent. Altogether 1 million to 1.2 million clones are present, 77% being singletons, with the ten largest covering 0.89%. The source material was memory CD4+ T cells from PBMCs. The source is a man aged 18 to 29 in good health. Some clones in this sample may be carry-over from other donors' samples. Each CDR3 is given with its conserved first and last residue. A D gene is named only where the DNA matches it firmly. Rows give clone size only sometimes, using once, few, many, or a class for an expanded clone.

CDR3nt: TGTGCCAGCAGCTTGACTAGCGGGACCTACAATGAGCAGTTCTTC
CDR3aa: CASSLTSGTYNEQFF
len: 15
j_gene: TRBJ2-1
d_gene: TRBD2
abundance: NA
v_gene: TRBV7-2

CDR3nt: TGTGCCAGCAGCTTAGGGGGACTAGCGGGAGGGTACCCAGAGACCCAGTACTTC
CDR3aa: CASSLGGLAGGYPETQYF
len: 18
j_gene: TRBJ2-5
d_gene: TRBD2
abundance: NA
v_gene: TRBV11-3

CDR3nt: TGCAGCGGGACTTCCTACAATGAGCAGTTCTTC
CDR3aa: CSGTSYNEQFF
len: 11
j_gene: TRBJ2-1
d_gene: NA
abundance: NA
v_gene: TRBV29-1

CDR3nt: TGTGCCAGCAGCTTGGACGTCTCTAGCACAGATACGCAGTATTTT
CDR3aa: CASSLDVSSTDTQYF
len: 15
j_gene: TRBJ2-3
d_gene: NA
abundance: NA
v_gene: TRBV5-5

CDR3nt: TGTGCCAGCAGCAGGCGGGACTCCGATAGACGCACAGATACGCAGTATTTT
CDR3aa: CASSRRDSDRRTDTQYF
len: 17
j_gene: TRBJ2-3
d_gene: NA
abundance: once
v_gene: TRBV7-9

CDR3nt: TGTGCCAGCAGCTCCTTCCGGAGCGGCACAGATACGCAGTATTTT
CDR3aa: CASSSFRSGTDTQYF
len: 15
j_gene: TRBJ2-3
d_gene: NA
abundance: once
v_gene: TRBV5-8

CDR3nt: TGTGCCAGCAGCGTAGGGGATGGCTGGGGGGCGAACGAGCAGTACTTC
CDR3aa: CASSVGDGWGANEQYF
len: 16
j_gene: TRBJ2-7
d_gene: NA
abundance: NA
v_gene: TRBV9

CDR3nt: TGTGCCAGCAGTTCTCGCCCAACGGGGGGCTACACCTTC
CDR3aa: CASSSRPTGGYTF
len: 13
j_gene: TRBJ1-2
d_gene: NA
abundance: NA
v_gene: TRBV27

CDR3nt: TGTGCCAGCAGCCCCGGCTTAGCGGGGAATGAGCAGTTCTTC
CDR3aa: CASSPGLAGNEQFF
len: 14
j_gene: TRBJ2-1
d_gene: TRBD2
abundance: NA
v_gene: TRBV11-3

CDR3nt: TGTGCCACCAGCAGAGATGCGGATTATGGCTACACCTTC
CDR3aa: CATSRDADYGYTF
len: 13
j_gene: TRBJ1-2
d_gene: NA
abundance: NA
v_gene: TRBV15

CDR3nt: TGTGCCAGCAGTTACTCTAGCGGCGGAAACACCATATATTTT
CDR3aa: CASSYSSGGNTIYF
len: 14
j_gene: TRBJ1-3
d_gene: NA
abundance: NA
v_gene: TRBV6-5

CDR3nt: TGTGCCAGCAGAGCGGATGGGGCCTATGGCTACACCTTC
CDR3aa: CASRADGAYGYTF
len: 13
j_gene: TRBJ1-2
d_gene: NA
abundance: few
v_gene: TRBV28

CDR3nt: TGCGCCAGCAGCCACTACAATGAGCAGTTCTTC
CDR3aa: CASSHYNEQFF
len: 11
j_gene: TRBJ2-1
d_gene: NA
abundance: NA
v_gene: TRBV4-1

CDR3nt: TGTGCCAGCAGTTCGACTGGGACAGGGGTCCGCTATGGCTACACCTTC
CDR3aa: CASSSTGTGVRYGYTF
len: 16
j_gene: TRBJ1-2
d_gene: TRBD1
abundance: NA
v_gene: TRBV7-9

CDR3nt: TGTGCCAGCTCACCACTGGACAGGGGACTTACGGGCTACACCTTC
CDR3aa: CASSPLDRGLTGYTF
len: 15
j_gene: TRBJ1-2
d_gene: TRBD1
abundance: few
v_gene: TRBV18

CDR3nt: TGTGCCAGCAGTGAAGGTCTCGCGCGCAATCAGCCCCAGCATTTT
CDR3aa: CASSEGLARNQPQHF
len: 15
j_gene: TRBJ1-5
d_gene: NA
abundance: NA
v_gene: TRBV6-1

CDR3nt: TGTGCCAGCATCGGACTAGCGGGAGGGCCGAGGGAGCAGTTCTTC
CDR3aa: CASIGLAGGPREQFF
len: 15
j_gene: TRBJ2-1
d_gene: TRBD2
abundance: once
v_gene: TRBV7-2

CDR3nt: TGTGCCAGCAGCTTAGAACAGGGTTCCTCCTACGAGCAGTACTTC
CDR3aa: CASSLEQGSSYEQYF
len: 15
j_gene: TRBJ2-7
d_gene: NA
abundance: NA
v_gene: TRBV7-2

CDR3nt: TGTGCCAGCAGCCGACGGGGGAATTCGGGCAATGAGCAGTTCTTC
CDR3aa: CASSRRGNSGNEQFF
len: 15
j_gene: TRBJ2-1
d_gene: NA
abundance: NA
v_gene: TRBV28

CDR3nt: TGTGCCAGCAGTGAAGCCGGGAGGGGAGATACGCAGTATTTT
CDR3aa: CASSEAGRGDTQYF
len: 14
j_gene: TRBJ2-3
d_gene: TRBD2
abundance: NA
v_gene: TRBV2

CDR3nt: TGTGCCAGCTCACCGGGCGGGAACTCCTACGAGCAGTACTTC
CDR3aa: CASSPGGNSYEQYF
len: 14
j_gene: TRBJ2-7
d_gene: NA
abundance: NA
v_gene: TRBV18

CDR3nt: TGTGCCAGCAGTGAAGTGTGGGGGATTGGCTACACCTTC
CDR3aa: CASSEVWGIGYTF
len: 13
j_gene: TRBJ1-2
d_gene: NA
abundance: NA
v_gene: TRBV6-1

CDR3nt: TGTGCCAGCAGTAGCGGGTTCAACTACGAGCAGTACTTC
CDR3aa: CASSSGFNYEQYF
len: 13
j_gene: TRBJ2-7
d_gene: NA
abundance: NA
v_gene: TRBV2

CDR3nt: TGTGCCAGTACCTCCTCTTACGGGAGAGGCAGCACAGATACGCAGTATTTT
CDR3aa: CASTSSYGRGSTDTQYF
len: 17
j_gene: TRBJ2-3
d_gene: NA
abundance: few
v_gene: TRBV19

CDR3nt: TGTGCCAGCAGCTCATTAAAGGGACTAGCGGGAGCAACCGGGGAGCTGTTTTTT
CDR3aa: CASSSLKGLAGATGELFF
len: 18
j_gene: TRBJ2-2
d_gene: TRBD2
abundance: NA
v_gene: TRBV7-9

CDR3nt: TGTGCCACCGGGACTCCTTACACAGATACGCAGTATTTT
CDR3aa: CATGTPYTDTQYF
len: 13
j_gene: TRBJ2-3
d_gene: NA
abundance: few
v_gene: TRBV25-1

CDR3nt: TGTGCCAGCAGCTTGGAGGGGACTAGCATCCATGAGCAGTTCTTC
CDR3aa: CASSLEGTSIHEQFF
len: 15
j_gene: TRBJ2-1
d_gene: TRBD2
abundance: NA
v_gene: TRBV5-8

CDR3nt: TGTGCCAGCAGTGAACGCTCTCTTTATCAGCCCCAGCATTTT
CDR3aa: CASSERSLYQPQHF
len: 14
j_gene: TRBJ1-5
d_gene: NA
abundance: NA
v_gene: TRBV2

CDR3nt: TGTGCCAGCGGGAGACAGGGGGTGAACACCGGGGAGCTGTTTTTT
CDR3aa: CASGRQGVNTGELFF
len: 15
j_gene: TRBJ2-2
d_gene: TRBD1
abundance: NA
v_gene: TRBV6-1

CDR3nt: TGTGCCAGCAGCTTGCCCTCGGGGGGATGGGGCTACACCTTC
CDR3aa: CASSLPSGGWGYTF
len: 14
j_gene: TRBJ1-2
d_gene: NA
abundance: NA
v_gene: TRBV7-2

CDR3nt: TGCAGCGTTGACAGGGGGAACACCGGGGAGCTGTTTTTT
CDR3aa: CSVDRGNTGELFF
len: 13
j_gene: TRBJ2-2
d_gene: NA
abundance: NA
v_gene: TRBV29-1

CDR3nt: TGTGCCAGCAGACAGACAGGGAGAATGGCAGACCCCTGGGTTGGCTACACCTTC
CDR3aa: CASRQTGRMADPWVGYTF
len: 18
j_gene: TRBJ1-2
d_gene: TRBD1
abundance: NA
v_gene: TRBV7-8

CDR3nt: TGTGCCAGCAGCCAAGATCTGAGAGGGAGCCTCTACAATGAGCAGTTCTTC
CDR3aa: CASSQDLRGSLYNEQFF
len: 17
j_gene: TRBJ2-1
d_gene: NA
abundance: NA
v_gene: TRBV4-2

CDR3nt: TGTGCCAGCAGTTACGCGGGACAGAACTATGGCTACACCTTC
CDR3aa: CASSYAGQNYGYTF
len: 14
j_gene: TRBJ1-2
d_gene: TRBD1
abundance: NA
v_gene: TRBV6-6

CDR3nt: TGTTCCCACGGAGCATTCAATGAGCAGTTCTTC
CDR3aa: CSHGAFNEQFF
len: 11
j_gene: TRBJ2-1
d_gene: NA
abundance: NA
v_gene: TRBV10-3

CDR3nt: TGTGCTAGTGGTTTGGTACTTGGGGGTGGACGGTACAATGAGCAGTTCTTC
CDR3aa: CASGLVLGGGRYNEQFF
len: 17
j_gene: TRBJ2-1
d_gene: NA
abundance: NA
v_gene: TRBV12-5

CDR3nt: TGTGCCAGCAGCGCAGGACGGATGGGGACAGAGACCCAGTACTTC
CDR3aa: CASSAGRMGTETQYF
len: 15
j_gene: TRBJ2-5
d_gene: NA
abundance: NA
v_gene: TRBV7-9

CDR3nt: TGTGCCAGCAGCCAACACTCCGCACCGGGACAGGGTCGTGGTACGCAGTATTTT
CDR3aa: CASSQHSAPGQGRGTQYF
len: 18
j_gene: TRBJ2-3
d_gene: TRBD1
abundance: NA
v_gene: TRBV4-2

CDR3nt: TGTGCCAGCAGTTACTCGGCAGGAGAGGCTGAAGCTTTCTTT
CDR3aa: CASSYSAGEAEAFF
len: 14
j_gene: TRBJ1-1
d_gene: NA
abundance: NA
v_gene: TRBV6-5

CDR3nt: TGCGCCAGCAGCCAAGTCGTTCGGGCGGGTTTCTACGAGCAGTACTTC
CDR3aa: CASSQVVRAGFYEQYF
len: 16
j_gene: TRBJ2-7
d_gene: NA
abundance: NA
v_gene: TRBV4-3

CDR3nt: TGTGCCAGCAGTTTGGGGGGGACAGGGAATTCTAACTATGGCTACACCTTC
CDR3aa: CASSLGGTGNSNYGYTF
len: 17
j_gene: TRBJ1-2
d_gene: TRBD1
abundance: few
v_gene: TRBV28

CDR3nt: TGCGCCAGCAGCCAAGGGGCGAACCCCCACTACGAGCAGCACTTC
CDR3aa: CASSQGANPHYEQHF
len: 15
j_gene: TRBJ2-7
d_gene: NA
abundance: NA
v_gene: TRBV4-3

CDR3nt: TGTGCCAGCAGTGCTCAGGCGGGAGCAGGCCGTGGGACCCAGTACTTC
CDR3aa: CASSAQAGAGRGTQYF
len: 16
j_gene: TRBJ2-5
d_gene: TRBD2
abundance: NA
v_gene: TRBV6-4

CDR3nt: TGTGCCAGCTCACCACGGGACAGGATGGACACCGGGGAGCTGTTTTTT
CDR3aa: CASSPRDRMDTGELFF
len: 16
j_gene: TRBJ2-2
d_gene: TRBD1
abundance: NA
v_gene: TRBV18

CDR3nt: TGTGCCAGCAGTTCTTACAGGGGCGCTAATGAAAAACTGTTTTTT
CDR3aa: CASSSYRGANEKLFF
len: 15
j_gene: TRBJ1-4
d_gene: TRBD1
abundance: NA
v_gene: TRBV28